This TCR beta chain was profiled in a study of lymphopenia after photon versus proton radiotherapy (dated by TCRdb to between 2019 and 2020). About the study as a whole: In patients with gastrointestinal tumors who developed high-grade lymphopenia, the study compared the immunological effects of photon radiation therapy with those of proton radiation therapy. The cohort comprised roughly 20 patients with gastrointestinal tumors who received either photon or proton therapy and then developed lymphopenia. The goal of the study was to describe how the two radiation modalities differ in their effects on the immune system.

Concerning this clone: Its antigen specificity is not known. No much larger clone exists at a distance of one base, and base qualities are not known.

General study outcomes and caveats: Relative stability during treatment was observed in proton-treated patients, whereas loss of naive T cells and TCR diversity and gain of effector/memory populations were observed in photon-treated patients. After the lymphocyte count nadir, photon-treated repertoires showed oligoclonal expansion, especially of CD8+ Temra cells, which drove the drop in diversity. Across the cohort, a larger post-nadir drop in TCR diversity was inversely correlated with overall survival time among patients who died. The authors looked at the survival association only in patients who died, and they framed better survival with proton therapy as a possibility rather than a demonstrated result.

From the cysteine up to the phenylalanine, the CDR3 has a length of 17 residues. Only the CDR3 part of the read is kept: 51 bases, read in frame from the first base. Between the V and J ends, shortened by 3 bases and 0 bases respectively, the junction contains 18 bases. The germline V gene supplies CDR1 SGHRS and CDR2 YFSETQ. The method behind the library was the immunoSEQ multiplex PCR assay. Deep sequencing of rearranged TCR beta loci, alongside multiparametric flow cytometry, was used to profile T cell repertoires. Entries here come from immuneACCESS through TCRdb and include only in-frame sequences with V and J called. Some clones fail to appear in such tables; in the studies checked, an unresolved V gene covers under half of the shortfall, and the cause of the remainder is unknown. In all, the sample holds 55,000 to 85,000 clones, and approximately 90% of those were seen once. The top ten clonotypes cover 2% to 2.5% of the sample.

This receptor chain uses TRBV5-1 and TRBJ1-1; TRBD1 is a possible D gene, resting on 5 matching bases. The specimen comprised peripheral blood, sampled from a patient treated with photon-based radiotherapy. This clonotype was sampled from a woman aged 40 to 49 with cholangiocarcinoma. The bases are TGCGCCAGCAGCTCTTATCTTTCGGGGCTCATGAACACTGAAGCTTTCTTT. Its product reads: CASSSYLSGLMNTEAFF.